This T cell receptor (beta chain) appears in the sequencing data of a study of graft-versus-host responses after intestinal transplantation. The overall study: After anti-thymocyte globulin induction, recipients took tacrolimus and steroids for 2 to 3 years.

Data came from immunoSEQ multiplex PCR; TCRdb stores just in-frame clones and leaves some out. Of over 45,000 clones listed, about 93% were seen once; the top ten hold 5% to 6.5%. Whole-study findings and limits: Maximum circulating GvH clone levels tracked with early post-transplant HvG decreases.

In germline, CDR1 is KGHSH, CDR2 LQKENI. This CDR3 spans 12 amino acids. V shed 3 bases, J shed 11 bases, and the junction held 6 bases outside the gene matches. A single count supports this clone. Its antigen is unknown. This clonotype was sampled from a human patient who received an intestinal transplant, so some T cells may come from the graft donor. V usage is TRBV18 and J usage is TRBJ1-1; TRBD1 matches at 7 bases. Source: PBMCs, taken around 790 days after a first intestinal transplant, on the day of a second. The CDR3 nucleotides read TGTGCCAGCTCACCGGGGACAGACCTCGCTTTCTTT. It is translated as CASSPGTDLAFF.